This passage covers 27 T cell receptor beta chains from one sample sequenced in a study of blood T cell repertoires in COVID-19. Produced via immunoSEQ multiplex PCR; TCRdb's table is partial and in-frame only. The table includes 78,000 or so clones, roughly four fifths detected once. The sequencing input was peripheral blood. Source of these receptors: a human donor in a cohort sampled during active COVID-19.

The rearrangement uses TRBV7-2 and TRBJ2-7; 10 positions match TRBD1. The CDR3 runs to 13 residues. Germline CDR1 SGHTA, CDR2 FQGNSA. V was pared by 4 bases and J by 6 bases, with 3 bases of the junction left unmatched. For the CDR3, the DNA is TGTGCCAGCAGCTATGACAGGGGGCTCGAGCAGTACTTC. This translates into CASSYDRGLEQYF.

This chain uses TRBV6-5 with TRBJ1-2; 9 positions match TRBD1. Losses at the gene ends were 7 bases for V and 2 bases for J; bases not matched to a gene: 5. CDR1 and CDR2 (germline): MNHEY, SVGAGI. This CDR3 has 14 amino acids. The CDR3 protein is CASTGTGWNYGYTF. DNA of the CDR3: TGTGCCAGCACCGGGACAGGGTGGAACTATGGCTACACCTTC.

V is TRBV5-4 and J is TRBJ2-1; TRBD2 agrees at 10 bases. Trimming removed 8 bases from V and 7 bases from J; junction bases left unmatched: 9. Germline-derived CDR1 and CDR2 are SGHNT and YYREEE (reference sequence). This CDR3 region has 14 residues. The CDR3 nucleotides read TGTGCCAGTTACGCTAGCGGGAGCAAAAATGAGCAGTTCTTC. Translated: CASYASGSKNEQFF.

J is TRBJ2-2 and V is TRBV19, with 7 bases fitting TRBD2. V lost 3 bases to trimming and J lost 5 bases; unmatched junction nucleotides: 6. The length of the CDR3 is 15 residues. Germline CDR1 LNHDA, CDR2 SQIVND (reference sequence). The CDR3 bases are TGTGCCAGTAGTATCCTAGCGGCGGAGACCGGGGAGCTGTTTTTT. Translating it yields CASSILAAETGELFF.

The rearrangement uses TRBV3-1 (or the pseudogene TRBV3-2) and TRBJ2-2, with TRBD1 as a possible D gene (6 bases). This CDR3 region has 13 residues. V was trimmed by 1 base and J by 7 bases, leaving 7 bases between them. The germline V gene has CDR1 LGHDT and CDR2 YNNKEL (reference sequence). CDR3: CASSQVRGGELFF. Here the CDR3 DNA reads TGTGCCAGCAGCCAAGTCAGGGGCGGGGAGCTGTTTTTT.

The chain combines TRBV3-1 (or the pseudogene TRBV3-2) with TRBJ2-4; D is possibly TRBD1 (7 bases). Germline CDR1 reads LGHDT; CDR2 reads YNNKEL (reference sequence). Between the trimmed V and J ends, which lost 3 bases and 2 bases, there was a span of 11 bases. This CDR3 spans 15 amino acids. The CDR3 DNA sequence: TGTGCCAGCAGCCACAGGGGGGCGTCCAAAAACATTCAGTACTTC. It codes for CASSHRGASKNIQYF.

The rearrangement uses TRBV28 and TRBJ2-7; 10 bases match TRBD1. Trimming removed 7 bases from V and 5 bases from J; junction bases left unmatched: 11. In germline, CDR1 is MDHEN, CDR2 SYDVKM. The CDR3 consists of 15 residues. CDR3 sequence: CASTGGGTGDNEQYF. Written as DNA, the CDR3 is TGTGCCAGCACCGGGGGCGGGACAGGGGACAACGAGCAGTACTTC.

The rearrangement uses TRBV15 and TRBJ1-5, with D unresolved. V dropped 1 base and J dropped 2 bases, with 15 bases sitting between them. From germline, CDR1 is LNHNV and CDR2 YYDKDF (reference sequence). The CDR3 covers 17 residues. The CDR3 protein is CATSRAAAVVGNQPQHF. DNA for the CDR3: TGTGCCACCAGCAGAGCGGCGGCGGTAGTAGGCAATCAGCCCCAGCATTTT.

V usage is TRBV9 and J usage is TRBJ2-3; 10 bases agree with TRBD1. CDR1 and CDR2 (germline): SGDLS, YYNGEE. There are 15 residues in the CDR3. J was trimmed by 3 bases and V by 3 bases; bases with no gene match: 4. The CDR3 nucleotides read TGTGCCAGCAGCGGGGGACAGGGGAGGACAGATACGCAGTATTTT. Protein: CASSGGQGRTDTQYF.

This clone was recorded a few times. V is TRBV5-1 and J is TRBJ1-6; D remains unclear. Between the trimmed V and J ends, which lost 8 bases and 0 bases, there was a span of 6 bases. The CDR3 length is 13 residues. Germline CDR1 reads SGHRS; CDR2 reads YFSETQ. Written as DNA, the CDR3 is TGCGCCAGTAAGAGCTCCTATAATTCACCCCTCCACTTT. Amino acids: CASKSSYNSPLHF.

V usage is TRBV9 and J usage is TRBJ2-1; 10 bases fit TRBD2. This CDR3 comprises 15 residues. The V gene's germline CDR1 is SGDLS and CDR2 YYNGEE. The J segment lost 7 bases and the V segment lost 4 bases, leaving 8 bases of the junction unmatched. CDR3 nucleotides: TGTGCCAGCAGCCTTACTAGCGGGGAACGTAATGAGCAGTTCTTC. It specifies CASSLTSGERNEQFF.

V and J are TRBV9 and TRBJ1-3; D is ambiguous. The CDR3 extends over 16 amino acids. V was trimmed by 0 bases and J by 0 bases, leaving 10 bases between them. Germline lookup yields CDR1 SGDLS and CDR2 YYNGEE. The CDR3 nucleotides read TGTGCCAGCAGCGTAGACCCGGGAGGCTCTGGAAACACCATATATTTT. As protein: CASSVDPGGSGNTIYF.

This clone was detected only a few times. The rearrangement joins TRBV2 to TRBJ1-5; no clear D. The V end lost 7 bases, the J end lost 3 bases, and 19 bases lay between the germline ends. CDR1 SNHLY and CDR2 FYNNEI come from the germline V gene. This CDR3 comprises 16 residues. Here the CDR3 reads CASKGPPRGPNQPQHF. The CDR3, as DNA: TGTGCCAGCAAGGGCCCCCCGCGGGGTCCCAATCAGCCCCAGCATTTT.

This clone was seen more than once but under ten times. This chain uses TRBV28 with TRBJ2-7; maybe TRBD2 (5 bases). Trimming pared 2 bases from V and 5 bases from J, leaving 13 bases between. Germline values: CDR1 MDHEN, CDR2 SYDVKM. The CDR3 runs 14 residues. The CDR3 DNA reads TGTGCCAGCAGTTTAGGGCGGGCTGGAGACGAGCAGTACTTC. This codes for CASSLGRAGDEQYF.

This chain links TRBV6-1 with TRBJ2-7; 7 positions match TRBD2. Germline CDR1 MNHNS, CDR2 SASEGT. This CDR3 has 15 amino acids. V dropped 1 base and J dropped 0; count of bases not matched to a gene: 3. The CDR3 here is CASSEVASGSYEQYF. In DNA form, the CDR3 reads TGTGCCAGCAGTGAAGTAGCTAGCGGCTCCTACGAGCAGTACTTC.

This chain connects TRBV20-1 to TRBJ2-3; D may be TRBD1 (5 bases). V lost 3 bases to trimming and J lost 1 base, with 11 bases between them. CDR3 length equals 14 residues. The V gene's germline CDR1 is DFQATT and CDR2 SNEGSKA (reference sequence). The CDR3 DNA reads TGCAGTGCTAGTGGGGCGCCTGGCACAGATACGCAGTATTTT. Amino acids: CSASGAPGTDTQYF.

The V and J genes are TRBV6-6 and TRBJ2-3; possibly TRBD1 for D (5 bases). V was trimmed by 8 bases and J by 5 bases, leaving 5 bases between them. CDR1 and CDR2 (germline): MNHNY, SVGAGI (reference sequence). The CDR3 loop spans 10 amino acids. The CDR3 DNA is TGTGCCAGCGGACAAGATACGCAGTATTTT. It codes for CASGQDTQYF.

This clone was detected a few times. V is TRBV30 and J is TRBJ2-7, with a tentative D call TRBD1 (7 bases). Germline values: CDR1 GTSNPN, CDR2 SVGIG (reference sequence). The length of the CDR3 is 13 residues. Trimming took off 3 bases at V and 0 bases at J, with 9 bases between the two ends. The CDR3 DNA sequence: TGTGCCTGGAGCAGGGGGGTCTCCTACGAGCAGTACTTC. This codes for CAWSRGVSYEQYF.

The rearrangement uses TRBV2 and TRBJ2-1, with D tentatively TRBD2 (6 bases). Germline V gene lookup returns CDR1 SNHLY and CDR2 FYNNEI. The length of the CDR3 is 18 residues. V shed 4 bases and J shed 6 bases, with 25 bases lying between them. CDR3 sequence: CASSVRGAGVSGGNEQFF. The CDR3 DNA sequence: TGTGCCAGCAGTGTGCGGGGCGCAGGAGTTTCCGGGGGCAATGAGCAGTTCTTC.

The chain couples TRBV27 to TRBJ1-5; D not resolved. Germline-derived CDR1 and CDR2 are MNHEY and SMNVEV (reference sequence). The germline V and J ends were trimmed by 5 bases and 2 bases, with 7 bases remaining between them. The CDR3 is made up of 13 amino acids. The CDR3 coding sequence is TGTGCCAGCAGTCCCGGGGGCAATCAGCCCCAGCATTTT. Its protein product is CASSPGGNQPQHF.

This chain uses TRBV2 with TRBJ1-1; D is unclear. CDR3 size: 15 residues. CDR1 is SNHLY and CDR2 is FYNNEI in the germline V gene. Trimming took off 1 base at V and 1 base at J, with 10 bases between the two ends. Here the CDR3 DNA reads TGTGCCAGCAGTGAAGTGGTCAGAGGGAACACTGAAGCTTTCTTT. Protein product: CASSEVVRGNTEAFF.

There are a few counts of this clone. The gene calls are TRBV11-2 and TRBJ2-1; D remains unclear. The CDR3 loop spans 15 amino acids. The V end was cut by 0 bases, the J end by 8 bases, with 14 bases between. The germline V gene has CDR1 SGHAT and CDR2 FQNNGV. This chain's CDR3 is CASSLDVGGFDEQFF. The DNA of the CDR3 is TGTGCCAGCAGCTTAGATGTAGGCGGCTTCGATGAGCAGTTCTTC.

The V gene is TRBV6-5, the J gene TRBJ2-7; 9 nucleotides line up with TRBD2. Losses at the gene ends were 8 bases for V and 2 bases for J; bases not matched to a gene: 10. Germline V lookup: CDR1 MNHEY, CDR2 SVGAGI. This CDR3 has 15 residues. The CDR3 protein is CASQQREDLTYEQYF. The DNA for the CDR3 is TGTGCCAGCCAGCAGCGGGAGGACCTTACCTACGAGCAGTACTTC.

In its sample, this clone was seen once. The V and J genes are TRBV18 and TRBJ2-7; D is possibly TRBD2 (6 bases). The CDR3 runs to 12 residues. Trimming removed 6 bases at V and 4 bases at J, with 10 bases between. The germline V gene encodes CDR1 KGHSH and CDR2 LQKENI. The CDR3 coding sequence is TGTGCCAGCTCGACTAGGGGTTACGAGCAGTACTTC. It yields the protein CASSTRGYEQYF.

The chain combines TRBV3-1 (or the pseudogene TRBV3-2) with TRBJ2-1; D remains unclear. Trimming cost V 1 base and J 5 bases, with 15 bases left between them. The length of the CDR3 is 16 residues. Germline CDR1 is LGHDT and CDR2 is YNNKEL (reference sequence). Here the CDR3 reads CASSQAARVLDNEQFF. The CDR3, as DNA: TGTGCCAGCAGCCAAGCTGCACGGGTTTTGGACAATGAGCAGTTCTTC.

V and J are TRBV2 and TRBJ2-7; perhaps TRBD2 as D (7 bases). The CDR3 runs 13 residues. CDR1 SNHLY and CDR2 FYNNEI come from the germline V gene. Between the trimmed V and J ends, which lost 10 bases and 5 bases, there was a span of 18 bases. The CDR3 bases are TGTGCCACCGGGGGGCGGGACCATCACGAGCAGTACTTC. As protein: CATGGRDHHEQYF.

The chain combines TRBV6-6 with TRBJ1-2; a weak D match, TRBD1 (6 bases). V gave up 5 bases and J gave up 10 bases, with 11 bases separating them. Germline V lookup: CDR1 MNHNY, CDR2 SVGAGI (reference sequence). The CDR3 has 11 amino acids. DNA for the CDR3: TGTGCCAGCAGTCCACAGGGATTCTACACCTTC. This gives the protein CASSPQGFYTF.